This TCR beta chain was recorded in a study of blood T cell repertoires in COVID-19. Turning to the study itself: COVID-19 samples collected from the United States, Italy and Spain covered acute and convalescent phases.

Seattle patients were enrolled while actively infected and followed longitudinally. The CDR3 runs 14 residues. Per germline, CDR1 SNHLY and CDR2 FYNNEI. The junction had 7 bases not matched to a gene; V was cut back by 6 bases and J by 5 bases. Produced via immunoSEQ multiplex PCR; TCRdb's table is partial and in-frame only. The table has over 150,000 clones, roughly 84% seen once. This clone was found once. Sequences were obtained from peripheral blood. The rearrangement links TRBV2 to TRBJ2-5; TRBD2 agrees at 9 bases. The source of this sequence is a middle-aged man with COVID-19, enrolled during active disease. CDR3 DNA sequence: TGTGCCAGCAGGATCTTAGCGGGAGCGGAGACCCAGTACTTC. As protein: CASRILAGAETQYF.